The clone carrying this TCR beta chain was observed many times. Its antigen remains unidentified. PBMCs were sourced from less than 12 ml fresh peripheral blood. The data derive from a study of T cells in Graves' hyperthyroidism and ophthalmopathy. Study as a whole: Before any treatment, at initial diagnosis, peripheral blood was collected. Study-wide points: Peripheral blood also featured most of the thyroid clonotypes expanded above 0.001. The model anticipated ophthalmopathy a median about six months pre-onset.

V lost 4 bases and J lost 0, with 13 bases in between. Germline-derived CDR1 and CDR2 are MDHEN and SYDVKM. The CDR3 totals 16 residues. RNA transcripts yielded amplified TCR beta CDR3 regions. HTBI primers were used for first-round RT-PCR of the TCR CDR3. Each CDR3 protein is one row after TCRdb ran MiXCR on the multiplex PCR reads. The table records about 210,000 distinct CDR3 sequences, around 16% of them present only once. Sequencing was done on a sample of blood. The chain couples TRBV28 to TRBJ2-4; possible D gene TRBD1, 7 bases. The sequence was obtained from a man aged 35-49 years with Graves' hyperthyroidism. The CDR3 is CASSSPQGGAKNIQYF. In nucleotides, the CDR3 is TGTGCCAGCAGTTCGCCTCAGGGGGGAGCCAAAAACATTCAGTACTTC.